This TCR beta chain was sequenced for a study of blood T cell repertoires in COVID-19. About the study: Spain, Italy and the United States supplied samples that represented acute and convalescent COVID-19.

V lost 7 bases to trimming and J lost 0 bases, with 16 bases between them. The germline V gene has CDR1 SQVTM and CDR2 ANQGSEA. This CDR3 is 15 amino acids long. Authors' analysis steps: For nucleated cells, counts were estimated from reference gene primer amplification. Assay: immunoSEQ multiplex PCR; the TCRdb copy retains only in-frame clones and omits some. That table is the source of V, J and clone size, and D and trimming were worked out from the DNA. The sample has 250,000 or so clones, under 90% seen once; the top ten hold just under 0.95%. The TCR sequence derives from a woman in her thirties or forties who had recovered from COVID-19. The sample comprised peripheral blood. V and J are TRBV29-1 and TRBJ2-1, with D possibly matching TRBD2 (6 bases). The CDR3 sequence: CSAPYTGASYNEQFF. CDR3 in DNA: TGCAGCGCCCCTTATACGGGAGCCTCCTACAATGAGCAGTTCTTC.